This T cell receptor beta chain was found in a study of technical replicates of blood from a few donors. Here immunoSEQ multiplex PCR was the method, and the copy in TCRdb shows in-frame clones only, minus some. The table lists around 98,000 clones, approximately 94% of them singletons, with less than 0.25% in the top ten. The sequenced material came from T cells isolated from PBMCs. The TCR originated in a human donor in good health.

For the CDR3, the DNA is TGTGCCAGCAGCCAACTATCGGCTAGCGGGAGGGCTGGCTTCAATGAGCAGTTCTTC. It yields the protein CASSQLSASGRAGFNEQFF. The chain recombines TRBV14 with TRBJ2-1; 12 bases agree with TRBD2. The CDR3 totals 19 residues. Germline trimming cut 2 bases from V and 6 bases from J; bases unmatched to any gene: 14. Germline loops: CDR1 SGHDN, CDR2 FVKESK.